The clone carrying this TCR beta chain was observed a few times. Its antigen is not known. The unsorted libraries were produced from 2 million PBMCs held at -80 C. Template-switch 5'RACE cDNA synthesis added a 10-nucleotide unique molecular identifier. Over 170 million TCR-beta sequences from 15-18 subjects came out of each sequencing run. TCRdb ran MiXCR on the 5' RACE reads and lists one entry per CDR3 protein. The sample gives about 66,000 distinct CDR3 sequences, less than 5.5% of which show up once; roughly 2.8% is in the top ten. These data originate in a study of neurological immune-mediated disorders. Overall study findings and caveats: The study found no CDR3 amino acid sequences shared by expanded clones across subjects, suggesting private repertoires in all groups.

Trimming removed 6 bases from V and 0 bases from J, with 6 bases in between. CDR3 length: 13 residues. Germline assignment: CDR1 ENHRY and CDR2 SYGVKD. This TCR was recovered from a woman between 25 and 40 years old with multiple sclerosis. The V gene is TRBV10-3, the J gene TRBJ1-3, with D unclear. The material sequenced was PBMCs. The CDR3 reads CAIRRNSGNTIYF. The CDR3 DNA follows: TGTGCCATCAGGAGGAACTCTGGAAACACCATATATTTT.